The present T cell receptor beta chain was sequenced within a study of post-analysis software for immune sequencing data. As for the study in general: Included courses were relapsing-remitting and secondary progressive multiple sclerosis; progressive-relapsing multiple sclerosis was also included.

General study points: Controls showed significantly higher normalized Chao1 diversity than did multiple sclerosis patients. Elevated frequency relative to controls characterized 4 or 5 TRBV segments in patients, TRBV5-6, TRBV5-1 and TRBV20-1 among them. Batch-matched samples strongly co-clustered by F measure.

This clonotype was seen repeatedly, ten times or more. Its matching antigen is unknown. Unique molecular identifiers tagged the TCR beta cDNA libraries. The authors obtained 540,000 or so cDNA molecules from approximately 1 to 10 million T cells. One entry per CDR3 protein, called by TCRdb with MiXCR from the PCR reads. Of about 200,000 distinct CDR3 sequences listed, 29% are singletons. Germline-derived CDR1 and CDR2 are SGHRS and YFSETQ. J lost 6 bases, V lost 6 bases, and 13 bases had no gene match. The CDR3 loop spans 15 amino acids. Sequencing input: blood. The clonotype originates from a girl aged 2-17 years with multiple sclerosis. The chain joins TRBV5-1 to TRBJ2-7; TRBD1 agrees at 9 bases. The chain's CDR3 is CASTHGTGFSLEQYF. As DNA, the CDR3 is TGCGCCAGCACCCATGGGACAGGGTTTTCTCTCGAGCAGTACTTC.